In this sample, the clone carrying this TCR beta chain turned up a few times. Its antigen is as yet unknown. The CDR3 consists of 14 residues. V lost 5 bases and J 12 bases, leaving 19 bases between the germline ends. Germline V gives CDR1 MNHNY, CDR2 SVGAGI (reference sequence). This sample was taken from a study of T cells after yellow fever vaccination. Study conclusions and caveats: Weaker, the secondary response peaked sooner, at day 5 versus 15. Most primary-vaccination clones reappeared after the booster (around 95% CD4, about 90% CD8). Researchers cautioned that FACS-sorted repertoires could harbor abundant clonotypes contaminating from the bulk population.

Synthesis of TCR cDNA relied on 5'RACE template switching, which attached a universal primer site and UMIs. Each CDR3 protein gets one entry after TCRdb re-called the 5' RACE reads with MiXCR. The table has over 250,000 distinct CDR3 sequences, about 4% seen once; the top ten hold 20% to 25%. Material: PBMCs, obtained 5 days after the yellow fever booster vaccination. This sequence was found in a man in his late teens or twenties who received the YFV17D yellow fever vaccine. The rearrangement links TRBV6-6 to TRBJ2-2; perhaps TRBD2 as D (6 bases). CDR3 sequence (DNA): TGTGCCAGCAGTACCGGGAGTCACTCTCGGAAGCTGTTTTTT. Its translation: CASSTGSHSRKLFF.